This record covers a single T cell receptor (beta chain). The sample is drawn from a study of blood T cell repertoires in COVID-19. Study summary: PBMCs, B-cell-depleted T cells, or T cells provided the cDNA or gDNA that made up the material.

Original methodology: Amplified reference gene primers provided the basis for estimating nucleated cell counts. The protocol was immunoSEQ multiplex PCR, while the TCRdb copy is restricted to in-frame clones and leaves out a portion. That table furnishes V, J and clone size, whereas the DNA furnished D and trimming. The sample lists 200,000 to 250,000 clones, 75% to 85% occurring once. Per the germline V gene, CDR1 is SGHTA and CDR2 is FQGNSA. This CDR3 spans 14 amino acids. Trimming stripped 5 bases from V and 1 base from J, with 12 bases between. The Seattle patients joined while their infection was active and were tracked longitudinally afterward.

This clonotype originated in a woman between 70 and 85 years old with COVID-19, enrolled during active disease. The chain carries TRBV7-2 and TRBJ2-7; tentatively, D is TRBD2 (5 bases). The material sequenced was peripheral blood. The CDR3 nucleotides read TGTGCCAGCAGCGTTGGGAGCCGGTCCTACGAGCAGTACTTC. Translated: CASSVGSRSYEQYF.